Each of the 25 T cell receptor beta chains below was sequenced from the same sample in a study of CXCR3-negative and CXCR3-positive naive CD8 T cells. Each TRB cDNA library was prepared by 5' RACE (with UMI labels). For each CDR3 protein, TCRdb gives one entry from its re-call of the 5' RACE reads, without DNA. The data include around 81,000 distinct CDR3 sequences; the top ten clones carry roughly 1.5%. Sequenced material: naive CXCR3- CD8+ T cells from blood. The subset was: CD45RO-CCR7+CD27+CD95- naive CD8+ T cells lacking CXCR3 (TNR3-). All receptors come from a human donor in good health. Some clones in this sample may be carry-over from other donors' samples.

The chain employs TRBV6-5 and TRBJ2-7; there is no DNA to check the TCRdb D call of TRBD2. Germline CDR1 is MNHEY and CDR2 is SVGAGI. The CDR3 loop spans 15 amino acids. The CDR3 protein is CASSYSTAGDYEQYF.

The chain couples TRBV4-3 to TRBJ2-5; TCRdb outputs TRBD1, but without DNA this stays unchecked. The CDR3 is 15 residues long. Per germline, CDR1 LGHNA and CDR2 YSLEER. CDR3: CASSQGTGLEETQYF.

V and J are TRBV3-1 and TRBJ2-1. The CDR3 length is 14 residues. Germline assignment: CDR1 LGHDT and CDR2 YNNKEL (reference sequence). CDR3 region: CASSQEPRNNEQFF.

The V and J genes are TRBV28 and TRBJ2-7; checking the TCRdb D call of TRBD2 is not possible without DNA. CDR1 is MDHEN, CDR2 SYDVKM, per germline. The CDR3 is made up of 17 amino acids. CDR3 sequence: CASTGVLTSGSSYEQYF.

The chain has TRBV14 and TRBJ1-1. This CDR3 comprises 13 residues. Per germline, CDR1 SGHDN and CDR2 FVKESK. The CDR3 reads CASSQVPNTEAFF.

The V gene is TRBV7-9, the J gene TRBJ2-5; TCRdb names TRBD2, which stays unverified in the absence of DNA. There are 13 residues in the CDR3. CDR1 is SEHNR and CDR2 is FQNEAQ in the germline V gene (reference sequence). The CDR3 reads CASRLGAQETQYF.

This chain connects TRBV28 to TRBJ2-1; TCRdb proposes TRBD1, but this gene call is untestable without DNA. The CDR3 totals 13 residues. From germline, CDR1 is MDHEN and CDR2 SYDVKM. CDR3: CASGTGDYNEQFF.

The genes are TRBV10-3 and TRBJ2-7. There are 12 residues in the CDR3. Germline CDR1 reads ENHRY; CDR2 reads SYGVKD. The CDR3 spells CAISDGTYEQYF.

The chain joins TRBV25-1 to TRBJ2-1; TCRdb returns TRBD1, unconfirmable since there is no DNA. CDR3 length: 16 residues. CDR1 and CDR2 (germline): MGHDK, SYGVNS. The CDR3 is CASSDLGQGFYTEQFF.

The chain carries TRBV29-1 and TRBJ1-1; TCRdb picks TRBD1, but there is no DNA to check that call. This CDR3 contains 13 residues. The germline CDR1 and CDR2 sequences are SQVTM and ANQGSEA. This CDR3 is CSVAEGTESEAFF.

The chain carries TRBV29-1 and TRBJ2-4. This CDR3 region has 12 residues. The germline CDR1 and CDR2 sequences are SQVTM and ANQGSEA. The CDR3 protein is CSVDRGSNIQYF.

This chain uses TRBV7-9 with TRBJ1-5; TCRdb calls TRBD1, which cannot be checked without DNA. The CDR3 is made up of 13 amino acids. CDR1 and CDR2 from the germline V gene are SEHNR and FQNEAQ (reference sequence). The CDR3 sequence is CASSPQVNQPQHF.

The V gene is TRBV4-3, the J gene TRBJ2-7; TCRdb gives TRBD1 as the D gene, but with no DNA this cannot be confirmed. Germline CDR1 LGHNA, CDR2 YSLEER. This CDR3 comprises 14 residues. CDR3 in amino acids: CASSPGVFSYEQYF.

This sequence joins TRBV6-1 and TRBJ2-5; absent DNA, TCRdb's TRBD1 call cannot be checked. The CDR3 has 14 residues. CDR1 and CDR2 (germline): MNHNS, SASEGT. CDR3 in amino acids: CASSNDGTQETQYF.

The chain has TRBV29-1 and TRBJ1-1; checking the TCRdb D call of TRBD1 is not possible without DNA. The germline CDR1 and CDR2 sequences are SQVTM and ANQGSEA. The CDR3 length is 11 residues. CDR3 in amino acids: CSDMRGAEAFF.

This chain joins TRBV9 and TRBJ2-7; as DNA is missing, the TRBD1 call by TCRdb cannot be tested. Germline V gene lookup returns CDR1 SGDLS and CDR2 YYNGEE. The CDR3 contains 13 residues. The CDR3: CASSPGTGGEQYF.

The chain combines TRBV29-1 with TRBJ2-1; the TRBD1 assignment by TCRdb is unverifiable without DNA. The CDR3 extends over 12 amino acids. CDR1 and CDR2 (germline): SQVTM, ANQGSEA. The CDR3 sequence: CSVQGVYNEQFF.

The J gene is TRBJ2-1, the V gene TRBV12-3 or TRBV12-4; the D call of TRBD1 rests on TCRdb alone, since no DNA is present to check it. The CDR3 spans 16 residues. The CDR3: CASSPWGRDYYNEQFF.

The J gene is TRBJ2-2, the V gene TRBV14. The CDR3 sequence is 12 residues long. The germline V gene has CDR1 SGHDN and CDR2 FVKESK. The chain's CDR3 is CASSQGVVELFF.

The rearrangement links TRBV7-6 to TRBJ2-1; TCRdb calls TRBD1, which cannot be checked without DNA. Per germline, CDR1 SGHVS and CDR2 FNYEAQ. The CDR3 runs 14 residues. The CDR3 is CASSLAEGVDEQFF.

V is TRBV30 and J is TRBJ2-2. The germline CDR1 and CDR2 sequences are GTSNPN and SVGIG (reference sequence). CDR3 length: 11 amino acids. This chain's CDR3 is CAWRVSGELFF.

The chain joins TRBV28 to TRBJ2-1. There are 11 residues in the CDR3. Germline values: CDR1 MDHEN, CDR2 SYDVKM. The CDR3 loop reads CASSLRDEQFF.

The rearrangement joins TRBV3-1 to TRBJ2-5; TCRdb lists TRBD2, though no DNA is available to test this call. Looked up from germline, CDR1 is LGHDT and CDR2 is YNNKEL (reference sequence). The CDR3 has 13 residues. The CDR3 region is CASSRGLAETQYF.

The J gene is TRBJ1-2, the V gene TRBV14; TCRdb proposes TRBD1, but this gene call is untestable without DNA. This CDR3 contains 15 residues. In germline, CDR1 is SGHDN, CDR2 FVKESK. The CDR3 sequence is CASSQWQEALYGYTF.

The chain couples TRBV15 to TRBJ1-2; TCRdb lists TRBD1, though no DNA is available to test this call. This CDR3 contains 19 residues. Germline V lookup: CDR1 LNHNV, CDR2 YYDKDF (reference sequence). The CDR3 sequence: CATSREGEEDSYVNYGYTF.